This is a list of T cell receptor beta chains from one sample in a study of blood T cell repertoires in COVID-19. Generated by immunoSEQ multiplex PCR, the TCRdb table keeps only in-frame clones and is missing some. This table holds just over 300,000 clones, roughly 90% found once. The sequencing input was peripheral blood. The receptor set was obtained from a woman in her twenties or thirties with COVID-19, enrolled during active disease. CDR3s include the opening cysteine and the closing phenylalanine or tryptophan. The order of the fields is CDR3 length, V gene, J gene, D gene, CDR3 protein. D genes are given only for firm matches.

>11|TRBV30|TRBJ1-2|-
CASRVDYGYTF
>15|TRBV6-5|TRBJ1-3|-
CASSYSGHSGNTIYF
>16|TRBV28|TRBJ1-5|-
CASSILPAGSNQPQHF
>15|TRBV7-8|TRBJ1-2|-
CASSLRGQTNYGYTF
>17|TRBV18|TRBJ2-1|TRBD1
CASSPLGTGGNYNEQFF
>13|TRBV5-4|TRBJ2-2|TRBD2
CAVREENTGELFF
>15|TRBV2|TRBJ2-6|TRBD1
CASRQGGTGANVLTF
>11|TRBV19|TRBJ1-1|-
CASRGATEAFF
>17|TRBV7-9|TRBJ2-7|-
CASSPDRGAGSSYEQYF
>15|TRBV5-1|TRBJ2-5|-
CASSFNRVGQETQYF